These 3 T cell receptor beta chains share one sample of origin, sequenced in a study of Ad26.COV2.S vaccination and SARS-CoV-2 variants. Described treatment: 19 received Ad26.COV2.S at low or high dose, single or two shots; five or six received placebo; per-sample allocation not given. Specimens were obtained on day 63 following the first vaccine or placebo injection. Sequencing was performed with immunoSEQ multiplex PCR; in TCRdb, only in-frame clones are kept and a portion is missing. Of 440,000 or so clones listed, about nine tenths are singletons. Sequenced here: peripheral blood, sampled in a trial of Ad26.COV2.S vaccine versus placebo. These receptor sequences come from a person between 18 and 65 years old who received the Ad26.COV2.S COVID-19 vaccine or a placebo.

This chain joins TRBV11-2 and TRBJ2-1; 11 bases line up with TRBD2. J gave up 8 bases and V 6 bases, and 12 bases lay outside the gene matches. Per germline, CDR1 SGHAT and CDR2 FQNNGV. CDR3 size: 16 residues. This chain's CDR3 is CASRPLTSGSVHEQFF. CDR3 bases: TGTGCCAGCAGGCCACTTACTAGCGGGAGTGTCCATGAGCAGTTCTTC.

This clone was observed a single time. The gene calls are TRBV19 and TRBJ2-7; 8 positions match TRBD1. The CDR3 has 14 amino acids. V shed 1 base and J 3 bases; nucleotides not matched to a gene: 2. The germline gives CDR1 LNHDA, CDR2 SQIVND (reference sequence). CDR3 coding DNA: TGTGCCAGTAGTATAGGACAGGGGATCTACGAGCAGTACTTC. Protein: CASSIGQGIYEQYF.

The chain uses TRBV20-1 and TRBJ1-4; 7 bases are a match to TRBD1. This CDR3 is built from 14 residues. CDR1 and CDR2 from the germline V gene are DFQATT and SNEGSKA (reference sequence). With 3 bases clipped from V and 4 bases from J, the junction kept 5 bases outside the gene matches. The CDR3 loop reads CSASQGGRNEKLFF. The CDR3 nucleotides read TGCAGTGCTAGTCAGGGGGGTCGTAATGAAAAACTGTTTTTT.